These 19 T cell receptor beta chains originate from one sample sequenced in a study of beta chain features in type 1 diabetes. cDNA synthesis used the whole RNA isolate, giving expressed TCRB sequences. The method was immunoSEQ multiplex PCR; TCRdb's version includes in-frame clones alone and lacks a portion of them. The sample includes approximately 15,000 clones, over 40% of them seen just once. Sequencing was done on a sample of stem cell memory CD4+ T cells from blood. Receptor source: a middle-aged woman in good health.

CDR3 amino acids: CASSYSFRTNQPQHF. The CDR3 region has the DNA TGTGCCAGCAGTTACTCGTTTAGGACAAATCAGCCCCAGCATTTT. The rearrangement joins TRBV6-6 to TRBJ1-5, with a weak D call TRBD1 (5 bases). Trimming cost V 0 bases and J 4 bases, with 10 bases left between them. Germline V gene sequence: CDR1 MNHNY, CDR2 SVGAGI (reference sequence). The CDR3 covers 15 residues.

V gene TRBV9 combines with J gene TRBJ2-1, with 9 bases identical to TRBD2. The germline V gene has CDR1 SGDLS and CDR2 YYNGEE. J lost 9 bases, V lost 0 bases, and 7 bases had no gene match. The CDR3 runs 15 residues. CDR3 amino acids: CASSVGAGGFAEQFF. The CDR3 DNA follows: TGTGCCAGCAGCGTAGGTGCGGGGGGGTTTGCTGAGCAGTTCTTC.

V usage is TRBV6-4 and J usage is TRBJ1-2; 8 bases agree with TRBD1. The CDR3 spans 16 residues. With V trimmed by 6 bases and J by 4 bases, 13 bases remained unmatched. Germline CDR1 is MRHNA and CDR2 is SNTAGT. The CDR3: CASRRDGQGGSYGYTF. Here the CDR3 DNA reads TGTGCCAGCAGGCGCGATGGACAGGGCGGATCCTATGGCTACACCTTC.

The chain employs TRBV7-2 and TRBJ2-5; TRBD1 matches at 10 bases. The better agreement between TRBJ2-7 and the DNA end casts doubt on the J call. The germline V gene encodes CDR1 SGHTA and CDR2 FQGNSA. This CDR3 contains 16 residues. The CDR3 sequence: CASSITGTGVSYEQYF. As DNA, the CDR3 is TGTGCCAGCAGCATAACCGGGACAGGGGTCTCCTACGAGCAGTACTTC.

In its sample, this clone was seen a few times. The J gene is TRBJ2-7, the V gene TRBV7-2; the D gene is possibly TRBD1 (6 bases). CDR1 SGHTA and CDR2 FQGNSA come from the germline V gene. V shed 5 bases and J shed 1 base, with 15 bases lying between them. This CDR3 spans 15 amino acids. The CDR3 reads CASSIQGTLSYEQYF. For the CDR3, the DNA is TGTGCCAGCAGCATTCAGGGGACCCTTTCCTACGAGCAGTACTTC.

This clone was counted only a few times. This chain links TRBV19 with TRBJ1-1; perhaps TRBD1 as D (6 bases). Germline V gene lookup returns CDR1 LNHDA and CDR2 SQIVND (reference sequence). The V and J ends lost 3 bases and 1 base respectively, with 15 bases between them. CDR3 size: 16 residues. The CDR3 region has the DNA TGTGCCAGTAGTATTAGGGGTGCGGGGGCGAACACTGAAGCTTTCTTT. As protein: CASSIRGAGANTEAFF.

In this sample, this clone turned up a few times. The rearrangement links TRBV18 to TRBJ2-1, with D perhaps TRBD2 (7 bases). The CDR3 totals 20 residues. V was clipped by 0 bases and J by 0 bases, with 21 bases between them. Germline V CDR1 and CDR2: KGHSH, LQKENI. The CDR3 is CASSPPRQIQRGHSYNEQFF. The CDR3 region has the DNA TGTGCCAGCTCACCACCGAGACAAATCCAGCGGGGACACTCCTACAATGAGCAGTTCTTC.

The chain recombines TRBV5-1 with TRBJ1-4; D might be TRBD1 (6 bases). The germline V gene encodes CDR1 SGHRS and CDR2 YFSETQ. The CDR3 sequence is 15 residues long. Deletions cut 4 bases from V and 4 bases from J, with 14 bases between. The CDR3 bases are TGCGCCAGCAGCCGTTCAGGGGTGATTAATGAAAAACTGTTTTTT. It translates to CASSRSGVINEKLFF.

This clone was counted only a few times. The chain joins TRBV2 to TRBJ2-7, with D hard to call. The CDR3 totals 11 residues. CDR1 and CDR2 (germline): SNHLY, FYNNEI. Between the trimmed V and J ends, which lost 6 bases and 2 bases, there was a span of 5 bases. The CDR3 protein is CASRLAYEQYF. Written as DNA, the CDR3 is TGTGCCAGCAGGCTAGCCTACGAGCAGTACTTC. Complete variable domain (other parts from reference TRBV2 and TRBJ2-7): EPEVTQTPSHQVTQMGQEVILRCVPISNHLYFYWYRQILGQKVEFLVSFYNNEISEKSEIFDDQFSVERPDGSNFTLKIRSTKLEDSAMYFCASRLAYEQYFGPGTRLTVT.

In this sample, this clone is medium-sized (0.01 to 0.1%). The chain carries TRBV5-4 and TRBJ2-2; TRBD1 matches 9 bases. Unmatched junction bases numbered 8, after V lost 4 bases and J lost 7 bases. Germline CDR1 and CDR2: SGHNT and YYREEE (reference sequence). The CDR3 has 15 residues. For the CDR3, the DNA is TGTGCCAGCAGCATGAACAGGGGGCGCGTCGGGGAGCTGTTTTTT. It encodes CASSMNRGRVGELFF.

This clone was seen a handful of times. The V and J genes are TRBV19 and TRBJ1-5; TRBD1 aligns across 10 bases. The junction had 6 bases not matched to a gene; V was cut back by 6 bases and J by 7 bases. Per the germline V gene, CDR1 is LNHDA and CDR2 is SQIVND (reference sequence). The CDR3 is 14 amino acids. The CDR3 sequence is CASSVGTGAQPQHF. The CDR3 bases are TGTGCCAGTAGCGTGGGGACAGGGGCCCAGCCCCAGCATTTT.

For this clone: The junction shows a germline mismatch at one end, possibly a read error. CDR3 DNA: TGTGCCAGCAGCCGGCCGGGACTAGGTGTTAACGGTGAGCGGTTCTTC. Translation gives CASSRPGLGVNGERFF. J is TRBJ2-1 and V is TRBV9; 8 bases map to TRBD2. CDR3 length equals 16 residues. Germline V gives CDR1 SGDLS, CDR2 YYNGEE.

J is TRBJ1-1 and V is TRBV2; D unclear. There are 13 residues in the CDR3. From germline, CDR1 is SNHLY and CDR2 FYNNEI. V was trimmed by 6 bases and J by 3 bases, leaving 11 bases between them. CDR3 in DNA: TGTGCCAGCAGCGTCTCTGGCCACACTGAAGCTTTCTTT. Translating it yields CASSVSGHTEAFF.

This clone was recorded a few times. This chain connects TRBV6-1 to TRBJ2-5, with 10 bases fitting TRBD2. Germline V gene sequence: CDR1 MNHNS, CDR2 SASEGT. J lost 3 bases, V lost 5 bases, and 6 bases had no gene match. CDR3 length equals 15 residues. The DNA of the CDR3 is TGTGCCAGCAGTATCAGAGGACTAGCGGAAGAGACCCAGTACTTC. Its protein is CASSIRGLAEETQYF.

The chain links TRBV11-2 to TRBJ2-3; no firm D call. This CDR3 comprises 16 residues. Looked up from germline, CDR1 is SGHAT and CDR2 is FQNNGV. V shed 5 bases and J shed 0 bases, with 15 bases lying between them. The CDR3 loop reads CASSQTRLASTDTQYF. In nucleotides, the CDR3 is TGTGCCAGCAGCCAAACCAGGTTGGCTAGCACAGATACGCAGTATTTT.

This chain uses TRBV5-1 with TRBJ2-1, with D possibly TRBD2 on 5 matching bases. The V gene lost 1 base and the J gene lost 6 bases, with 11 bases spanning the gap. The germline CDR1 and CDR2 sequences are SGHRS and YFSETQ. The CDR3 is 14 residues long. In nucleotides, the CDR3 is TGCGCCAGCAGCTTGTGGAATGAGGGCAATGAGCAGTTCTTC. Its protein product is CASSLWNEGNEQFF.

This clone is medium-sized within its sample. The V gene is TRBV7-9, the J gene TRBJ1-5; D uncertain. Germline CDR1 and CDR2: SEHNR and FQNEAQ (reference sequence). Trimming removed 3 bases from V and 2 bases from J, with 2 bases in between. The CDR3 sequence is 12 residues long. Here the CDR3 DNA reads TGTGCCAGCAGCTTCGGCAATCAGCCCCAGCATTTT. Protein sequence: CASSFGNQPQHF.

V and J are TRBV7-2 and TRBJ2-6; D possibly corresponds to TRBD2 (6 bases). The germline V gene encodes CDR1 SGHTA and CDR2 FQGNSA. There are 14 residues in the CDR3. The germline V and J ends were trimmed by 4 bases and 3 bases, with 7 bases remaining between them. The CDR3 DNA follows: TGTGCCAGCAGCTCGGGGGATGGGGCCAACGTCCTGACTTTC. It codes for CASSSGDGANVLTF.

This chain joins TRBV6-6 and TRBJ1-5; a possible D gene is TRBD1 (5 bases). The V end was cut by 6 bases, the J end by 3 bases, with 9 bases between. CDR3 size: 13 residues. Germline V lookup: CDR1 MNHNY, CDR2 SVGAGI (reference sequence). CDR3 sequence (DNA): TGTGCCAGCAGCGCAGGGTCCAATCAGCCCCAGCATTTT. Translation: CASSAGSNQPQHF.